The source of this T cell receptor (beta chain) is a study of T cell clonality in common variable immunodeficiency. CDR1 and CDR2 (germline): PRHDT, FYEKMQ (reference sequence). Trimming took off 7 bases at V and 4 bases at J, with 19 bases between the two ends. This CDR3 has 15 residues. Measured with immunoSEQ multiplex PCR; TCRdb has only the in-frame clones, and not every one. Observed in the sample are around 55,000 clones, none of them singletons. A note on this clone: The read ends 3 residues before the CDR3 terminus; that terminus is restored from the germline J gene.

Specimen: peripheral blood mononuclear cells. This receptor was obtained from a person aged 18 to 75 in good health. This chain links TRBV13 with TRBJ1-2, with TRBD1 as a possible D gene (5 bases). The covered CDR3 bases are TGTGCCAGCACCGAGGAGGGGAGGGGATCCTATGGC. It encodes CASTEEGRGSYG. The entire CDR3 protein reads CASTEEGRGSYGYTF.